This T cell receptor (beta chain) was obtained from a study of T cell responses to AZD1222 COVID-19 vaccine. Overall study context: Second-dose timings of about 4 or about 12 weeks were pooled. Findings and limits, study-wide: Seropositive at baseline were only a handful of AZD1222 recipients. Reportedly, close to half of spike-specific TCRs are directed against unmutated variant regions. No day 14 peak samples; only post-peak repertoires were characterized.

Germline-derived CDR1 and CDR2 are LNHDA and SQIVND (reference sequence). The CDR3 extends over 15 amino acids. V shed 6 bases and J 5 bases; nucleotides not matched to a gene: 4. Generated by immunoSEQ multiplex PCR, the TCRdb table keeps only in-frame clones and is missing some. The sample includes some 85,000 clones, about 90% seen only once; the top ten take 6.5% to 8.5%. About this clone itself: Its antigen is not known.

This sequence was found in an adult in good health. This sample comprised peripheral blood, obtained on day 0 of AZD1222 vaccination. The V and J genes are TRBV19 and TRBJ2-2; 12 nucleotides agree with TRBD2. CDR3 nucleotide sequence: TGTGCCAGTAGGACTAGCGGGAGCCGGACCGGGGAGCTGTTTTTT. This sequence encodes CASRTSGSRTGELFF.